The 17 T cell receptor beta chains below were found in one sample sequenced in a study of prognosis after radiotherapy for stage I lung cancer (TCRdb year 2021). Sequencer: Illumina HiSeq 3000. Two rounds of multiplex PCR were performed to amplify the TCR beta CDR3 region from genomic DNA. The first PCR round used primers specific to each TRBV and TRBJ gene, with sequences filed in Chinese patent CN105087789A. The public reads were run again by TCRdb, first through fastp at Q25 and then through MiXCR, and only productive beta chains were kept. Rows with a matching CDR3 protein are joined into one entry that keeps the most common DNA and genes. The sample table shows approximately 26,000 distinct CDR3 sequences, and 40% are seen once. The ten most abundant clones make up around a fifth of the sample. The source was PBMCs, collected before or after stereotactic body radiation therapy (not recorded which). All receptors come from a donor of 50 years or more with non-small cell lung cancer.

As for this clonotype: A much larger clone lies one base from this, so it may be a read error. The V and J genes are TRBV29-1 and TRBJ2-3; D possibly corresponds to TRBD2 (6 bases). This CDR3 has 13 residues. The V end was cut by 7 bases, the J end by 0 bases, with 11 bases between. CDR1 and CDR2 (germline): SQVTM, ANQGSEA. Here the CDR3 reads CSADGGSTDTQYF. The CDR3 DNA sequence: TGCAGCGCCGACGGAGGGAGCACAGATACGCAGTATTTT.

This clonotype was picked up many times. V is TRBV11-2 and J is TRBJ2-2; D possibly matches TRBD1 or TRBD2 (6 bases each). The germline V and J ends were trimmed by 0 bases and 5 bases, with 22 bases remaining between them. This CDR3 contains 19 residues. CDR1 and CDR2 (germline): SGHAT, FQNNGV. The CDR3 sequence: CASSLDEGQAWGATGELFF. The CDR3 DNA follows: TGTGCCAGCAGCTTAGATGAGGGGCAGGCGTGGGGGGCGACCGGGGAGCTGTTTTTT.

Regarding this clonotype: This may be a read error, as it is one base from a much larger clone. The chain is built from TRBV28 and TRBJ2-4, with TRBD1 matching 9 bases. V was clipped by 1 base and J by 9 bases; unmatched bases: 4. Looked up from germline, CDR1 is MDHEN and CDR2 is SYDVKM. This CDR3 region has 14 residues. DNA for the CDR3: TGTGCCAGCAGTTTATTGGACAGGGGAGGCATTCAGTACTTC. It is translated as CASSLLDRGGIQYF.

The V call is TRBV20-1, the J call TRBJ2-2; TRBD1 aligns across 7 bases. CDR3 length: 16 amino acids. Germline CDR1 is DFQATT and CDR2 is SNEGSKA (reference sequence). Germline trimming cut 6 bases from V and 6 bases from J; bases unmatched to any gene: 16. CDR3 amino acids: CSAINYRGVYAGELFF. In DNA form, the CDR3 reads TGCAGTGCGATCAATTACAGGGGAGTTTACGCCGGGGAGCTGTTTTTT.

Many counts were recorded for this clonotype. The chain employs TRBV9 and TRBJ2-5; TRBD1 matches 7 bases. Per the germline V gene, CDR1 is SGDLS and CDR2 is YYNGEE. The CDR3 runs to 14 residues. The junction had 5 bases not matched to a gene; V was cut back by 4 bases and J by 2 bases. Here the CDR3 DNA reads TGTGCCAGCAGCCCGCGACAGGGACAAGAGACCCAGTACTTC. It codes for CASSPRQGQETQYF.

This clonotype appeared many times. The V call is TRBV7-3, the J call TRBJ2-3, with 7 bases that match TRBD1. The V segment lost 3 bases and the J segment 2 bases; nucleotides outside the gene matches: 5. The CDR3 sequence is 15 residues long. CDR1 SGHTA and CDR2 FQGTGA come from the germline V gene. CDR3 nucleotide sequence: TGTGCCAGCAGCTTGACAGGGAGCCTCACAGATACGCAGTATTTT. Translation: CASSLTGSLTDTQYF.

At least ten counts were recorded for this clonotype. V is TRBV20-1 and J is TRBJ2-5; no clear D. Germline V gene data show CDR1 as DFQATT and CDR2 as SNEGSKA (reference sequence). Trimming took 1 base from V and 3 from J, leaving 15 bases between them. The CDR3 extends over 15 amino acids. Here the CDR3 reads CSARGKDEGKETQYF. The CDR3 DNA follows: TGCAGTGCTAGAGGGAAAGACGAAGGGAAAGAGACCCAGTACTTC.

The chain carries TRBV6-1 and TRBJ2-3; D uncertain. The germline V gene has CDR1 MNHNS and CDR2 SASEGT. V was shortened by 4 bases and J by 4 bases, with 12 bases between the two germline ends. The CDR3 spans 14 residues. CDR3 sequence (DNA): TGTGCCAGCAGTGCTGAGACTGAGGCAGATACGCAGTATTTT. Translating gives CASSAETEADTQYF.

Of note for this clonotype: A read error is possible here, since a much larger clone lies one base away. The chain links TRBV4-1 to TRBJ2-1; D ambiguous. Per the germline V gene, CDR1 is MGHRA and CDR2 is YSYEKL. V lost 1 base and J 8 bases, leaving 18 bases between the germline ends. CDR3 length: 16 amino acids. CDR3 loop: CASSQGTSIGIHEQFF. The CDR3 coding sequence is TGCGCCAGCAGCCAAGGGACCAGCATAGGTATCCATGAGCAGTTCTTC.

By share of the sample, this clonotype is medium-sized (0.01 to 0.1%). V is TRBV5-1 and J is TRBJ2-7; weak D call: TRBD1 (6 bases). This CDR3 contains 15 residues. V was shortened by 5 bases and J by 2 bases, with 17 bases between the two germline ends. From germline, CDR1 is SGHRS and CDR2 YFSETQ. The CDR3 DNA follows: TGCGCCAGCAGTGTGGCCGGGACACAGACCTACGAGCAGTACTTC. Translation: CASSVAGTQTYEQYF.

The chain is built from TRBV12-5 and TRBJ2-7; 7 bases match TRBD2. The CDR3 is 17 residues long. Looked up from germline, CDR1 is LGHNT and CDR2 is FRNRAP. V shed 0 bases, J shed 1 base, and the junction held 9 bases outside the gene matches. CDR3 amino acids: CASGLVLGSGPSYEQYF. CDR3 bases: TGTGCTAGTGGTTTGGTACTAGGTAGCGGGCCTTCCTACGAGCAGTACTTC. Full variable domain (rest looked up from reference TRBV12-5 and TRBJ2-7): DARVTQTPRHKVTEMGQEVTMRCQPILGHNTVFWYRQTMMQGLELLAYFRNRAPLDDSGMPKDRFSAEMPDATLATLKIQPSEPRDSAVYFCASGLVLGSGPSYEQYFGPGTRLTVT.

This clonotype was observed at least ten times. The V call is TRBV11-2, the J call TRBJ1-2; tentatively, D is TRBD1 (6 bases). CDR3 length: 14 amino acids. CDR1 and CDR2 (germline): SGHAT, FQNNGV. V shed 5 bases and J shed 4 bases, with 14 bases lying between them. This chain's CDR3 is CASSPKDSLYGYTF. CDR3 bases: TGTGCCAGCAGCCCAAAGGACAGCCTCTATGGCTACACCTTC.

The V call is TRBV7-2, the J call TRBJ2-3; 8 bases fit TRBD2. Germline V gene sequence: CDR1 SGHTA, CDR2 FQGNSA. The CDR3 totals 15 residues. With 3 bases clipped from V and 1 base from J, the junction kept 3 bases outside the gene matches. CDR3 protein: CASSFDSGGTDTQYF. The CDR3 DNA reads TGTGCCAGCAGCTTCGATAGCGGGGGCACAGATACGCAGTATTTT.

This clonotype has ten or more counts. This chain connects TRBV20-1 to TRBJ2-1, with 10 bases lining up with TRBD1. The V gene's germline CDR1 is DFQATT and CDR2 SNEGSKA (reference sequence). The CDR3 is 16 amino acids. V was clipped by 0 bases and J by 6 bases; unmatched bases: 8. The CDR3 region has the DNA TGCAGTGCTAGAGATACCGAGGGGACAGGGGTCAATGAGCAGTTCTTC. This encodes CSARDTEGTGVNEQFF.

The rearrangement links TRBV6-1 to TRBJ2-7, with 7 bases that match TRBD2. The CDR3 is 16 amino acids. The germline gives CDR1 MNHNS, CDR2 SASEGT. Trimming at V came to 7 bases and at J to 0 bases, leaving 12 bases not matched to a gene. CDR3 nucleotide sequence: TGTGCCAGCATCCACCTACGGGGGGTAAACTCCTACGAGCAGTACTTC. This sequence encodes CASIHLRGVNSYEQYF.

To note about this clonotype: A far larger clone is just one base off, so this is likely a read error. This sequence joins TRBV5-1 and TRBJ2-6; tentatively, D is TRBD1 (5 bases). Germline V gene lookup returns CDR1 SGHRS and CDR2 YFSETQ. This CDR3 spans 12 amino acids. The CDR3 region is CASSLAMTEQHF. For the CDR3, the DNA is TGCGCCAGCAGCTTGGCTATGACAGAGCAGCACTTC.

This chain links TRBV12-3 or TRBV12-4 with TRBJ2-2; D is possibly TRBD2 (7 bases). V gave up 8 bases and J gave up 17 bases, with 30 bases separating them. This CDR3 is built from 15 residues. CDR3 nucleotide sequence: TGTGCCAGCGGTTGGGGGGGGCGCATGAACGGGGATCTTTTTTTT. Translation gives CASGWGGRMNGDLFF.